This T cell receptor (beta chain) came from a study of siplizumab effects on memory and regulatory T cells. This CDR3 region has 14 residues. Trimming took 4 bases from V and 4 from J, leaving 12 bases between them. The germline gives CDR1 SGHNT, CDR2 YYREEE (reference sequence). This clone was recorded a few times. Generated by immunoSEQ multiplex PCR, the TCRdb table keeps only in-frame clones and is missing some. The sample shows about 82,000 clones, approximately 88% of them seen only once. The J gene is TRBJ2-1, the V gene TRBV5-4, with D unresolved. The sequenced sample consisted of Tregs sorted from blood. This TCR derives from a human donor in good health. CDR3 sequence reads: CASSMLSSYNEQFF. Written as DNA, the CDR3 is TGTGCCAGCAGCATGCTTTCCTCATACAATGAGCAGTTCTTC.